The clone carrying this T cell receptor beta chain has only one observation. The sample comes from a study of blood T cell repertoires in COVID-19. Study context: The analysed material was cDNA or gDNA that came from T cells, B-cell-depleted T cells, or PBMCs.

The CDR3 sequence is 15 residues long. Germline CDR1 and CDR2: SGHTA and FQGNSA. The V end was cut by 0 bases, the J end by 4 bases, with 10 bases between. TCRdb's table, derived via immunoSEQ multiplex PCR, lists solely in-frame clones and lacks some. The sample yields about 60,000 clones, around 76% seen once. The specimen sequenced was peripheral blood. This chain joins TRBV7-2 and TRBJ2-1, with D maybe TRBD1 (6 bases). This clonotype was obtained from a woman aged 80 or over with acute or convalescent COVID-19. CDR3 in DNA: TGTGCCAGCAGCTTAGCGGGACAACGTTACAATGAGCAGTTCTTC. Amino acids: CASSLAGQRYNEQFF.